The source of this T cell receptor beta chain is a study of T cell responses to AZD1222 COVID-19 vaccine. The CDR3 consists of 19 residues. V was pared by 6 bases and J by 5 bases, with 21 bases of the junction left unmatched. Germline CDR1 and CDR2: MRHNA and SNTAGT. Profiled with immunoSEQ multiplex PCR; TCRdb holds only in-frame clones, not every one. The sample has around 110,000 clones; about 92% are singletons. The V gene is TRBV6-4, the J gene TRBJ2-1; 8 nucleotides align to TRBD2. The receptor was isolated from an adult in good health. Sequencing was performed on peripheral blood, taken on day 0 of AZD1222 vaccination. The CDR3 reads CASRRWASGPPSGNNEQFF. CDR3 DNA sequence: TGTGCCAGCAGAAGGTGGGCTAGCGGGCCACCATCAGGGAACAATGAGCAGTTCTTC.